The 15 T cell receptor beta chains in this list originate from one sample, sequenced in a study of metastatic and nonmetastatic thyroid tumors. Thyroid surgery had not been preceded by any treatment in any patient. TCRdb reanalyzed the PCR reads with MiXCR. The table lists approximately 21,000 clones, around 20% of them singletons. Material: blood. These receptors came from a male donor with papillary thyroid cancer or a benign thyroid nodule (not recorded which). Some clones in this sample may be carry-over from other donors' samples.

In its sample, this clone is medium-sized. The chain couples TRBV28 to TRBJ1-2; no clear D. V lost 3 bases and J 8 bases, leaving 13 bases between the germline ends. The length of the CDR3 is 13 residues. Germline-derived CDR1 and CDR2 are MDHEN and SYDVKM. CDR3 protein: CASSFGTLGGYTF. The CDR3 DNA follows: TGTGCCAGCAGTTTTGGTACATTGGGGGGCTACACCTTC.

This sequence joins TRBV7-3 and TRBJ2-2, with 9 bases aligning to TRBD1. With 2 bases clipped from V and 5 bases from J, the junction kept 3 bases outside the gene matches. The CDR3 sequence is 15 residues long. Germline V CDR1 and CDR2: SGHTA, FQGTGA. CDR3 residues: CASSLVGQGTGELFF. Here the CDR3 DNA reads TGTGCCAGCAGCTTAGTGGGACAGGGAACCGGGGAGCTGTTTTTT.

This clone was seen many times. A much more abundant neighbour one base away suggests this may be a read error. The chain is built from TRBV12-3 or TRBV12-4 and TRBJ2-1, with D unresolved. The CDR3 has 13 residues. Trimming pared 7 bases from V and 7 bases from J, leaving 14 bases between. The CDR3 bases are TGTGCCAGCATCTGGAGCGAGGATAATGAGCAGTTCTTC. Translation gives CASIWSEDNEQFF.

This clone was found many times. J is TRBJ2-7 and V is TRBV20-1; tentatively, D is TRBD1 (6 bases). V lost 5 bases, J lost 4 bases, and 15 bases lay in between. This CDR3 has 13 residues. Germline V gives CDR1 DFQATT, CDR2 SNEGSKA (reference sequence). CDR3 region: CSASPGGPYEQYF. The DNA of the CDR3 is TGCAGTGCTTCCCCTGGGGGCCCATACGAGCAGTACTTC.

This clone was picked up many times. The rearrangement links TRBV9 to TRBJ2-1, with 7 positions matching TRBD1. CDR1 is SGDLS and CDR2 is YYNGEE in the germline V gene. This CDR3 is built from 13 residues. After removal of 8 bases from V and 6 bases from J, the junction contained 8 bases not matched to a gene. The CDR3 nucleotides are TGTGCCAGTTCACAGGGGAGAATCAATGAGCAGTTCTTC. This gives the protein CASSQGRINEQFF. Full variable domain (rest looked up from reference TRBV9 and TRBJ2-1): DSGVTQTPKHLITATGQRVTLRCSPRSGDLSVYWYQQSLDQGLQFLIQYYNGEERAKGNILERFSAQQFPDLHSELNLSSLELGDSALYFCASSQGRINEQFFGPGTRLTVL.

Ten or more counts support this clone. The chain couples TRBV2 to TRBJ2-3; 11 bases are shared with TRBD1. This CDR3 is built from 16 residues. Germline V gives CDR1 SNHLY, CDR2 FYNNEI. V lost 6 bases, J lost 4 bases, and 9 bases stayed unmatched. The CDR3 DNA follows: TGTGCCAGCAGGAACCCCGGACAGGGGGCATCAGATACGCAGTATTTT. The encoded protein is CASRNPGQGASDTQYF.

This clone counts as medium-sized. The chain employs TRBV6-1 and TRBJ1-2; D gene unclear. Germline V gene lookup returns CDR1 MNHNS and CDR2 SASEGT. The CDR3 spans 13 residues. V shed 1 base and J shed 4 bases, with 7 bases lying between them. CDR3 protein: CASSEGAAYGYTF. The CDR3 bases are TGTGCCAGCAGTGAAGGGGCAGCCTATGGCTACACCTTC.

Sample share makes this clone medium-sized. The chain recombines TRBV12-3 or TRBV12-4 with TRBJ2-7, with D unclear. The CDR3 runs to 12 residues. V was shortened by 1 base and J by 3 bases, with 4 bases between the two germline ends. The CDR3 DNA follows: TGTGCCAGCAGTTTAGGCAACTACGAGCAGTACTTC. As protein: CASSLGNYEQYF.

In its sample, this clone was seen many times. This chain uses TRBV2 with TRBJ2-2, with 7 bases matching TRBD1. The CDR3 has 15 amino acids. Germline lookup yields CDR1 SNHLY and CDR2 FYNNEI. The V gene end was trimmed by 7 bases and the J gene end by 5 bases; junction bases not matched to a gene: 10. The CDR3 coding sequence is TGTGCCAGCACCCGGCAGGGGGAAGAGACCGGGGAGCTGTTTTTT. Amino acids: CASTRQGEETGELFF. Full variable domain (rest looked up from reference TRBV2 and TRBJ2-2): EPEVTQTPSHQVTQMGQEVILRCVPISNHLYFYWYRQILGQKVEFLVSFYNNEISEKSEIFDDQFSVERPDGSNFTLKIRSTKLEDSAMYFCASTRQGEETGELFFGEGSRLTVL.

The rearrangement links TRBV18 to TRBJ2-7; 10 nucleotides match TRBD2. This CDR3 spans 15 amino acids. V trimming: 2 bases; J trimming: 6 bases; junction bases outside the gene matches: 7. Germline assignment: CDR1 KGHSH and CDR2 LQKENI. The CDR3 protein is CASSPGSGGVREQYF. In DNA, the CDR3 is TGTGCCAGCTCACCAGGGAGCGGGGGGGTTCGCGAGCAGTACTTC.

This clone has just one count. Compared with germline, one end of the junction differs, possibly owing to a read error. The genes are TRBV5-1 and TRBJ2-2; no reliable D call. Germline V lookup: CDR1 SGHRS, CDR2 YFSETQ. The CDR3 runs 14 residues. The CDR3 nucleotides are TGCGCCAGCAGCTTGGCCGGTGGCACCGTGGAGCTGTTTTTT. This translates into CASSLAGGTVELFF.

Ten or more counts support this clone. Here the CDR3 reads CASSVGLRDGSGANVLTF. The DNA of the CDR3 is TGTGCCAGCAGCGTAGGGTTAAGGGATGGGTCTGGGGCCAACGTCCTGACTTTC. V is TRBV9 and J is TRBJ2-6, with D unresolved. The CDR3 length is 18 residues. Germline loops: CDR1 SGDLS, CDR2 YYNGEE. V was trimmed by 0 bases and J by 1 base, leaving 14 bases between them.

This clone came up a few times. This chain links TRBV6-9 with TRBJ1-2; no definite D call. This CDR3 spans 12 amino acids. V was shortened by 4 bases and J by 8 bases, with 11 bases between the two germline ends. Per germline, CDR1 MNHGY and CDR2 SVAAGI. The CDR3 nucleotides are TGTGCCAGCAGTTCCAGCGACAAAGGCTACACCTTC. This encodes CASSSSDKGYTF.

The J gene is TRBJ2-7, the V gene TRBV11-2, with 9 positions matching TRBD2. The CDR3 runs to 16 residues. J lost 4 bases, V lost 4 bases, and 11 bases had no gene match. The germline gives CDR1 SGHAT, CDR2 FQNNGV. CDR3 residues: CASSYMTSGMGYEQYF. In nucleotides, the CDR3 is TGTGCCAGCAGCTATATGACTAGCGGAATGGGATACGAGCAGTACTTC.

This clone was counted a few times. The chain carries TRBV27 and TRBJ2-1; 10 nucleotides line up with TRBD2. Germline V gives CDR1 MNHEY, CDR2 SMNVEV (reference sequence). V was pared by 6 bases and J by 5 bases, with 7 bases of the junction left unmatched. CDR3 length equals 15 residues. The CDR3 is CASSLLLAGNNEQFF. The CDR3 nucleotides read TGTGCCAGCAGCCTCCTACTAGCGGGAAACAATGAGCAGTTCTTC.